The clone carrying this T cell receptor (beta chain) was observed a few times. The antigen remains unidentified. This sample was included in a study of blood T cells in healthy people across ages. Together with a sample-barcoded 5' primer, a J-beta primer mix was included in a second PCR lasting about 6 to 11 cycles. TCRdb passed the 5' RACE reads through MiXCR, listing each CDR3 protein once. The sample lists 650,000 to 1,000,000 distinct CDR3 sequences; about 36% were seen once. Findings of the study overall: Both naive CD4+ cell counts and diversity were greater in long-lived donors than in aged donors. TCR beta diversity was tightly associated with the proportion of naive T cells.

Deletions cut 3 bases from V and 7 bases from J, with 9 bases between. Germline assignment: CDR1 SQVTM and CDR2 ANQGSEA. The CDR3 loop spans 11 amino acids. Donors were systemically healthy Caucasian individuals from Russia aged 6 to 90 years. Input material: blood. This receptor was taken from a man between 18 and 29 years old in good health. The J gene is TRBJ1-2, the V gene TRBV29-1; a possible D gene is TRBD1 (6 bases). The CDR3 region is CSVDQDSGYTF. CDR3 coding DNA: TGCAGCGTTGATCAGGACAGTGGCTACACCTTC. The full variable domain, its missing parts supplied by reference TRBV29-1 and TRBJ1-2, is SAVISQKPSRDICQRGTSLTIQCQVDSQVTMMFWYRQQPGQSLTLIATANQGSEATYESGFVIDKFPISRPNLTFSTLTVSNMSPEDSSIYLCSVDQDSGYTFGSGTRLTVV.